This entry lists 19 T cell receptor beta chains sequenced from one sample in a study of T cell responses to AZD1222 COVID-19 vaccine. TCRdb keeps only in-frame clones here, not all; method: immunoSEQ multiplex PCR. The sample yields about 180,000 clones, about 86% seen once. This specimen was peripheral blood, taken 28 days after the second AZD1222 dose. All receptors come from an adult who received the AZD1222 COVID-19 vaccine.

The CDR3 bases are TGTGCCAGCAGTCCCGGGACGGAGAACACCGGGGAGCTGTTTTTT. Translation: CASSPGTENTGELFF. The chain combines TRBV6-5 with TRBJ2-2; D may match TRBD1 or TRBD2 (5 bases each). V lost 5 bases to trimming and J lost 1 base, with 11 bases between them. Germline V gene lookup returns CDR1 MNHEY and CDR2 SVGAGI. The CDR3 consists of 15 residues.

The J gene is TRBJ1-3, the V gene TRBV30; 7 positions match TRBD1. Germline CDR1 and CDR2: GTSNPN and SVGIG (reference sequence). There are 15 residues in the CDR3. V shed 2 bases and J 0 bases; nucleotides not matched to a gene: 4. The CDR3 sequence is CAWSRDSGSGNTIYF. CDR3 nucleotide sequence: TGTGCCTGGAGTCGGGACAGCGGCTCTGGAAACACCATATATTTT.

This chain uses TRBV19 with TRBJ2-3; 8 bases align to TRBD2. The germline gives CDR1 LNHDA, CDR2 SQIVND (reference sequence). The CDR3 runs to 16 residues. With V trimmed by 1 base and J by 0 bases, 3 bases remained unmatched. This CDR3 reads CASSIVASGSTDTQYF. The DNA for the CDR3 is TGTGCCAGTAGTATAGTCGCTAGCGGGAGCACAGATACGCAGTATTTT.

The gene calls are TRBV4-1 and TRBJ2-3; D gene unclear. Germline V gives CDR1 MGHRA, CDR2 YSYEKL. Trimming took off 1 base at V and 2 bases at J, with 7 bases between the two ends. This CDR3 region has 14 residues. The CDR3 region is CASSQAPLTDTQYF. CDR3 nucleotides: TGCGCCAGCAGCCAAGCTCCACTCACAGATACGCAGTATTTT.

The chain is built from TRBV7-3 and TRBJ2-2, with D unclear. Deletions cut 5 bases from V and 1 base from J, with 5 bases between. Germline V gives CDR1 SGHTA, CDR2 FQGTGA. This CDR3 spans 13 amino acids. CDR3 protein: CASSPENTGELFF. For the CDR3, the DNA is TGTGCCAGCAGCCCCGAGAACACCGGGGAGCTGTTTTTT.

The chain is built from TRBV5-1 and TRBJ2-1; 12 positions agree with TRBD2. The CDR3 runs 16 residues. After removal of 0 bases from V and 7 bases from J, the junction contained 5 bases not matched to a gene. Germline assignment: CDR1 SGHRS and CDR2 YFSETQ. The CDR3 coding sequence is TGCGCCAGCAGCTTGGTAGGACTAGCGGGGTTTAATGAGCAGTTCTTC. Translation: CASSLVGLAGFNEQFF. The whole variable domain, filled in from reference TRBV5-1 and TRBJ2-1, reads KAGVTQTPRYLIKTRGQQVTLSCSPISGHRSVSWYQQTPGQGLQFLFEYFSETQRNKGNFPGRFSGRQFSNSRSEMNVSTLELGDSALYLCASSLVGLAGFNEQFFGPGTRLTVL.

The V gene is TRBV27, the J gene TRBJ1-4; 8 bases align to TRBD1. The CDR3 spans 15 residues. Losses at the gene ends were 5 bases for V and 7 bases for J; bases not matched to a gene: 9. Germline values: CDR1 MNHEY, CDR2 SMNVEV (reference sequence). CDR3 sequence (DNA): TGTGCCAGCAGTCCCGGGACAGGATTGGCTGAAAAACTGTTTTTT. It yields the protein CASSPGTGLAEKLFF.

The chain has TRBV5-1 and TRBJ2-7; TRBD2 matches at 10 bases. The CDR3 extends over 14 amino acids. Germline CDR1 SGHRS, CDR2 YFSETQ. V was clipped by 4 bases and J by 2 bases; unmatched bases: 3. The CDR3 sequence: CASSPSGGAYEQYF. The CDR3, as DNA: TGCGCCAGCAGCCCGAGCGGGGGGGCCTACGAGCAGTACTTC. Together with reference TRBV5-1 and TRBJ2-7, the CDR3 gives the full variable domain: KAGVTQTPRYLIKTRGQQVTLSCSPISGHRSVSWYQQTPGQGLQFLFEYFSETQRNKGNFPGRFSGRQFSNSRSEMNVSTLELGDSALYLCASSPSGGAYEQYFGPGTRLTVT.

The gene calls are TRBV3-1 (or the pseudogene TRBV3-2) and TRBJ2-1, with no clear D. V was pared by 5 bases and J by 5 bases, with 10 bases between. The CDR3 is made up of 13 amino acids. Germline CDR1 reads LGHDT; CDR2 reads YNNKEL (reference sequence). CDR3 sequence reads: CASSSRANNEQFF. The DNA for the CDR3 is TGTGCCAGCAGCTCCCGGGCCAACAATGAGCAGTTCTTC.

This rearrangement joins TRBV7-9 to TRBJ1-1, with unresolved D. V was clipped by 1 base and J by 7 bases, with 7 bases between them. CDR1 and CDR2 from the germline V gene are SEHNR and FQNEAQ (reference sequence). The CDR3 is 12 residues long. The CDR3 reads CASSLGTYEAFF. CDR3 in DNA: TGTGCCAGCAGCTTAGGGACCTATGAAGCTTTCTTT.

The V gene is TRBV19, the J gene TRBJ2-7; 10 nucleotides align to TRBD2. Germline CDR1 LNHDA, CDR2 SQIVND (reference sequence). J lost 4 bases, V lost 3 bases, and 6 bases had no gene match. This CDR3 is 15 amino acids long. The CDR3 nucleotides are TGTGCCAGTAGTATCGTGGCTAGCGGGGGTTACGAGCAGTACTTC. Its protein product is CASSIVASGGYEQYF.

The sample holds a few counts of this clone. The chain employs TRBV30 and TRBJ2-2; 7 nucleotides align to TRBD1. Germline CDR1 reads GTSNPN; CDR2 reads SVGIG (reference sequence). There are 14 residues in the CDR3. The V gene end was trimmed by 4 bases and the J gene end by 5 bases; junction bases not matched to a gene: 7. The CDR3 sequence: CAWTPGQRTGELFF. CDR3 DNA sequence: TGTGCCTGGACACCGGGACAGAGAACCGGGGAGCTGTTTTTT.

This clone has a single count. CDR3 sequence: CASSYGEGAPEAFF. The CDR3 nucleotides read TGTGCCAGCAGTTATGGTGAGGGGGCGCCTGAAGCTTTCTTT. The chain carries TRBV6-6 and TRBJ1-1; 7 nucleotides align to TRBD1. V shed 3 bases and J 6 bases; nucleotides not matched to a gene: 7. Germline V lookup: CDR1 MNHNY, CDR2 SVGAGI (reference sequence). The length of the CDR3 is 14 residues.

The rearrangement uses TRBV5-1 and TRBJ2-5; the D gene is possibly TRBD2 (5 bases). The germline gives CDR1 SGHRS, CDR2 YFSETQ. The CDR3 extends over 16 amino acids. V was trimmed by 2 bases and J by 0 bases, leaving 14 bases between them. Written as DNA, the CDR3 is TGCGCCAGCAGCTTTCCCCCATTCGGGAACCAAGAGACCCAGTACTTC. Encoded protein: CASSFPPFGNQETQYF.

The CDR3 protein is CASSIGTQNTEAFF. The CDR3 DNA reads TGTGCCAGTAGTATAGGGACGCAGAACACTGAAGCTTTCTTT. The rearrangement joins TRBV19 to TRBJ1-1; D ambiguous. This CDR3 comprises 14 residues. Germline V gene data show CDR1 as LNHDA and CDR2 as SQIVND (reference sequence). The V end lost 1 base, the J end lost 1 base, and 7 bases lay between the germline ends.

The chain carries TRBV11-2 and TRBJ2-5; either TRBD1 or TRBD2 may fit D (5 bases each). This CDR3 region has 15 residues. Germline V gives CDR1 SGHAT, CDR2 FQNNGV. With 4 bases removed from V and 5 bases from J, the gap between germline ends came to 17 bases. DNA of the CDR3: TGTGCCAGCAGCTCCGGGGCAGGTAGCGCGGAGACCCAGTACTTC. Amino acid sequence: CASSSGAGSAETQYF.

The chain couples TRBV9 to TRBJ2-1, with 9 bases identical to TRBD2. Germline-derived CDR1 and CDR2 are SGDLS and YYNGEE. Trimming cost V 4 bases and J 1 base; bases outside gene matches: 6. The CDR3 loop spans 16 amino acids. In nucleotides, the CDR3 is TGTGCCAGCAGCATCCGAGCGGGGGGATCCTACAATGAGCAGTTCTTC. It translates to CASSIRAGGSYNEQFF.

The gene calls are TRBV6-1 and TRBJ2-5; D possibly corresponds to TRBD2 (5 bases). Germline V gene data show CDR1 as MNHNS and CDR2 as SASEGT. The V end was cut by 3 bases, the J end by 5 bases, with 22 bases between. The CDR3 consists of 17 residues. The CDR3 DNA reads TGTGCCAGCAGTGATGGGTCTAGCTACGGGTTTCGGGAGACCCAGTACTTC. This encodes CASSDGSSYGFRETQYF.

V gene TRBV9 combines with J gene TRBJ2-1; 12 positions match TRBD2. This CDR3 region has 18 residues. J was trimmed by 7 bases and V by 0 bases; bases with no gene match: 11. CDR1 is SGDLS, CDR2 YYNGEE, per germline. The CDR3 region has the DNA TGTGCCAGCAGCGTAGCTCCCCCGCTAGCGGGGGGGCTTAATGAGCAGTTCTTC. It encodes CASSVAPPLAGGLNEQFF.